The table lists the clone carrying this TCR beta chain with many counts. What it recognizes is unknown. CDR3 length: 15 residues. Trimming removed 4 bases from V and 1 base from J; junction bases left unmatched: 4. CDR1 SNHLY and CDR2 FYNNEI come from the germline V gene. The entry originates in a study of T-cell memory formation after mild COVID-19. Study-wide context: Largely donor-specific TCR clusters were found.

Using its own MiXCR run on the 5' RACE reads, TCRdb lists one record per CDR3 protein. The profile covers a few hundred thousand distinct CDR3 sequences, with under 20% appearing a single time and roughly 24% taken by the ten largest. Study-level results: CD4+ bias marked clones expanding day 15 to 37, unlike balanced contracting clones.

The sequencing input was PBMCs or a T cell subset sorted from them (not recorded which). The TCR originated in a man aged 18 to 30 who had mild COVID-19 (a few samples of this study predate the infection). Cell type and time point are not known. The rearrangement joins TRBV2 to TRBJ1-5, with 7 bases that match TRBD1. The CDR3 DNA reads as TGTGCCAGCAGTGCGCAGGGGGGCAGCAATCAGCCCCAGCATTTT. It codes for CASSAQGGSNQPQHF.